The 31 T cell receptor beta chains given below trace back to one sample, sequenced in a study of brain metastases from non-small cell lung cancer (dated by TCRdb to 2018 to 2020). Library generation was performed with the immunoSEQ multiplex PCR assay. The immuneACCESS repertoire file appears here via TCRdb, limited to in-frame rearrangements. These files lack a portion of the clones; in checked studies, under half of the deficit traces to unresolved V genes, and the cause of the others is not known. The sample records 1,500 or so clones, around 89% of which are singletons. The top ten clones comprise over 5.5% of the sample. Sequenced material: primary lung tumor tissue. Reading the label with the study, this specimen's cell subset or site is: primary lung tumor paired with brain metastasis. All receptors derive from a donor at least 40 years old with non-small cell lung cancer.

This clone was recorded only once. CDR3 amino acids: CASSLVSGELFF. The CDR3 region has the DNA TGTGCCAGCAGCTTGGTTTCCGGGGAGCTGTTTTTT. The rearrangement uses TRBV5-6 and TRBJ2-2, with D hard to call. The CDR3 is made up of 12 amino acids. Germline-derived CDR1 and CDR2 are SGHDT and YYEEEE. Trimming removed 0 bases at V and 6 bases at J, with 3 bases between.

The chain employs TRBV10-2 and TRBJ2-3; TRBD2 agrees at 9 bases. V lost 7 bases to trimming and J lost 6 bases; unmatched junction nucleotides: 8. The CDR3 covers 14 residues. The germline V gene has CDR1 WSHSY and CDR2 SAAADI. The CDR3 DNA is TGCGCCAGCAAGGACGGCGGGGGGGCGGATACGCAGTATTTT. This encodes CASKDGGGADTQYF.

The chain's CDR3 is CASSYRGPGEQYF. In nucleotides, the CDR3 is TGTGCCAGCAGCTACAGGGGGCCTGGGGAGCAGTACTTC. V is TRBV27 and J is TRBJ2-7; 9 nucleotides match TRBD1. This CDR3 has 13 residues. The V and J ends lost 6 bases and 7 bases, in that order; junction bases with no gene match: 7. The germline V gene has CDR1 MNHEY and CDR2 SMNVEV (reference sequence).

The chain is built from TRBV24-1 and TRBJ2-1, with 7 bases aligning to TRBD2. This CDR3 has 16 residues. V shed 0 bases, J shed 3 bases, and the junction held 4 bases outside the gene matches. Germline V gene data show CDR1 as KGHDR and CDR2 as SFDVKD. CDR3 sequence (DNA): TGTGCCACCAGTGATTTGCCTCGGACTAGCTACAATGAGCAGTTCTTC. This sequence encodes CATSDLPRTSYNEQFF.

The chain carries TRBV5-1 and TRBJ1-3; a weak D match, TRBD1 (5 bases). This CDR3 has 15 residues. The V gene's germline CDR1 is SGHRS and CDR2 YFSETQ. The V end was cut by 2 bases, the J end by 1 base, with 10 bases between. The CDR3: CASSFGDRSGNTIYF. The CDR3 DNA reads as TGCGCCAGCAGCTTTGGGGACCGGTCTGGAAACACCATATATTTT.

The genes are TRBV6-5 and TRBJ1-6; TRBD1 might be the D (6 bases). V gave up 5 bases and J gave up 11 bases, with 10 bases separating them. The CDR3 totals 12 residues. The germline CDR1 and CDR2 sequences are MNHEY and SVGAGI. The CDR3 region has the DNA TGTGCCAGCAGTACAGGGTCAACACCCCTCCACTTT. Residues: CASSTGSTPLHF.

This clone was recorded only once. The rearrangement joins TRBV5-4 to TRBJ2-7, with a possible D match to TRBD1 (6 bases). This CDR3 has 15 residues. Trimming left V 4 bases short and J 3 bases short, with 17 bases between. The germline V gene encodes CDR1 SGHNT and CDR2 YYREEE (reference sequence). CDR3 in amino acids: CASSPGQNMNYEQYF. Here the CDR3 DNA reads TGTGCCAGCAGCCCAGGACAGAATATGAACTACGAGCAGTACTTC.

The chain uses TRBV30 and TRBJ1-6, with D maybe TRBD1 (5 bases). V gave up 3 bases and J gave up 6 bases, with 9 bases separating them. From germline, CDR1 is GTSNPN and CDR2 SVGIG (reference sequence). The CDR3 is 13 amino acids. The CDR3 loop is CAWREGINSPLHF. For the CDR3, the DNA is TGTGCCTGGAGGGAGGGGATTAATTCACCCCTCCACTTT.

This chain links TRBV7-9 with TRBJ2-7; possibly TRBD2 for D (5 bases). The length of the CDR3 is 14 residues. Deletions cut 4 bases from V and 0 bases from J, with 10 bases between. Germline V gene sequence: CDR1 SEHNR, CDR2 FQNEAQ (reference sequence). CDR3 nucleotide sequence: TGTGCCAGCAGCTCACGGGATATCTCCTACGAGCAGTACTTC. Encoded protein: CASSSRDISYEQYF.

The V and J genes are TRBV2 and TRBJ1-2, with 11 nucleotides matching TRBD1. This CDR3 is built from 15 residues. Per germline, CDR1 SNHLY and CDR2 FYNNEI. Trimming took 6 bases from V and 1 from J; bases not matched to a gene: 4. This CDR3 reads CASSRGQGVNYGYTF. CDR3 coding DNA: TGTGCCAGCAGCCGGGGACAGGGGGTTAACTATGGCTACACCTTC.

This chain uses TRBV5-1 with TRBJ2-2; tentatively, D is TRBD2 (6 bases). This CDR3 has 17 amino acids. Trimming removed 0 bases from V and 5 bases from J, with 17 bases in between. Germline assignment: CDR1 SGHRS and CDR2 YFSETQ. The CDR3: CASSLALASEITGELFF. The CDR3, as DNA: TGCGCCAGCAGCTTGGCCTTGGCTAGCGAGATAACCGGGGAGCTGTTTTTT.

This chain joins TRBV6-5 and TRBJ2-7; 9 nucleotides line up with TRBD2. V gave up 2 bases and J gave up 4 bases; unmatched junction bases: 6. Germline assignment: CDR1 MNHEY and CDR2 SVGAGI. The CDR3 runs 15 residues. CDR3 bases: TGTGCCAGCAGTTACGGGGCGGGGGGGCAGTACGAGCAGTACTTC. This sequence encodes CASSYGAGGQYEQYF.

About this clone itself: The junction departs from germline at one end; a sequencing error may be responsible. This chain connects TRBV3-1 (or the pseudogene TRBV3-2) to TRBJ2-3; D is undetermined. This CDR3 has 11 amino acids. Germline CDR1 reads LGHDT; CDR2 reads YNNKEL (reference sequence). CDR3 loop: CTSSRADTQYF. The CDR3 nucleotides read TGTACCAGCAGCCGGGCAGATACGCAGTATTTT.

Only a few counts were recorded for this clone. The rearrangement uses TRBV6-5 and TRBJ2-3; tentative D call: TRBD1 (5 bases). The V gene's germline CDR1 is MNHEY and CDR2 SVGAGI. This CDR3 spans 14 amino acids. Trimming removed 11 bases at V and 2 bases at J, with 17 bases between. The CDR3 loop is CAQPWGAITDTQYF. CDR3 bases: TGTGCCCAGCCCTGGGGCGCCATCACAGATACGCAGTATTTT.

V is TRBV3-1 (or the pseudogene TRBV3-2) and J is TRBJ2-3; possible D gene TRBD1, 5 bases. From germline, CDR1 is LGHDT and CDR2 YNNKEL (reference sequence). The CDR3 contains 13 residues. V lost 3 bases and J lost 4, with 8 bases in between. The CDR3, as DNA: TGTGCCAGCAGCCAGCAGGGCCCAGATACGCAGTATTTT. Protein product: CASSQQGPDTQYF.

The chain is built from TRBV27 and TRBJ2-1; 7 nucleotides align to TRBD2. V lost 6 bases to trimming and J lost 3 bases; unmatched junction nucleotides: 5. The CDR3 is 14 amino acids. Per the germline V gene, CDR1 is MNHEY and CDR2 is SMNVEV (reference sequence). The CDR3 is CASRRRGDYNEQFF. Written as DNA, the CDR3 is TGTGCCAGCAGACGCCGGGGGGACTACAATGAGCAGTTCTTC.

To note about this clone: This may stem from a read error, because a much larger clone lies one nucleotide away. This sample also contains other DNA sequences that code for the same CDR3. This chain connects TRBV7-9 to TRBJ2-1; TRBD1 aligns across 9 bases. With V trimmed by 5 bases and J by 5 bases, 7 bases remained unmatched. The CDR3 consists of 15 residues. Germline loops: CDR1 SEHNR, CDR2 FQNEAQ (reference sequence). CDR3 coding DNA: TGTGCCAGCAGCCCGGGACAGGGAGCCGACAATGAGCAGTTCTTC. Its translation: CASSPGQGADNEQFF.

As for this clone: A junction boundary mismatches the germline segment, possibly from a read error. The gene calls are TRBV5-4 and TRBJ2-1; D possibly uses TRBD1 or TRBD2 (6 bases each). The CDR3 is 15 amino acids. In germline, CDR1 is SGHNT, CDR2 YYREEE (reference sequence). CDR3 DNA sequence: TGTGCCAGCAGCCAAGAGGGGGGCGCCTACAATAAGCAGTTCTTC. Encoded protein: CASSQEGGAYNKQFF.

In DNA, the CDR3 is TGTGCCAGCTCACCCCCCCTAGCGGGGGACACCGGGGAGCTGTTTTTT. It specifies CASSPPLAGDTGELFF. The V call is TRBV18, the J call TRBJ2-2, with TRBD2 identical over 10 bases. Germline V gene data show CDR1 as KGHSH and CDR2 as LQKENI. CDR3 length: 16 amino acids. J gave up 3 bases and V 3 bases, and 4 bases lay outside the gene matches.

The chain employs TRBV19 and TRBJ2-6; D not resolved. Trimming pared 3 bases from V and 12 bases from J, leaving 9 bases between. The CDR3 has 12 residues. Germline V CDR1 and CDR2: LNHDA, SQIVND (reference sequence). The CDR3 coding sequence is TGTGCCAGTAGTATGAGTCAGAGCGTCCTGACTTTC. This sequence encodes CASSMSQSVLTF.

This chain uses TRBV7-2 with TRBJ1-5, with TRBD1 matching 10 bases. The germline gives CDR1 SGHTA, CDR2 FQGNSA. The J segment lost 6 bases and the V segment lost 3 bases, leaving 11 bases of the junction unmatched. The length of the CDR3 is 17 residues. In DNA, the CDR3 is TGTGCCAGCAGCTTTCGGTGGGGGACAGGGGAATTTCAGCCCCAGCATTTT. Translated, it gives CASSFRWGTGEFQPQHF.

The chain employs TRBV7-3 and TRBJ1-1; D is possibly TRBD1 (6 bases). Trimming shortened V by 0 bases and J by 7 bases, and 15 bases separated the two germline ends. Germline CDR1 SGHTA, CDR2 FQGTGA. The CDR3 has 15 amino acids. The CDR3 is CASSLTGGPSIEAFF. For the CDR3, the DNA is TGTGCCAGCAGCTTAACGGGGGGGCCCAGCATTGAAGCTTTCTTT.

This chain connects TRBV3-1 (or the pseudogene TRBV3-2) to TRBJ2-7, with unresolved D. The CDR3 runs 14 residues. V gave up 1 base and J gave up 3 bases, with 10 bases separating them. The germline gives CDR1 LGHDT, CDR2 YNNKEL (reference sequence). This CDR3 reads CASSQARTGYEQYF. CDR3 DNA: TGTGCCAGCAGCCAAGCAAGGACGGGCTACGAGCAGTACTTC.

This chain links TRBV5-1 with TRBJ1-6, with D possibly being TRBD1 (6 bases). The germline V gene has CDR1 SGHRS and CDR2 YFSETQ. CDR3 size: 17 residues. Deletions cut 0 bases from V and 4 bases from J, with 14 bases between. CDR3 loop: CASSLGQAETYNSPLHF. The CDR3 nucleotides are TGCGCCAGCAGCTTGGGACAGGCCGAAACATATAATTCACCCCTCCACTTT.

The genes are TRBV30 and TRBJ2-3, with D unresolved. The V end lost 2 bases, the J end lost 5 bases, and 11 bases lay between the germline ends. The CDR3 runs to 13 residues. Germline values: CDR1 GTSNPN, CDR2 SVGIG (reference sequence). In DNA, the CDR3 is TGTGCCTGGAGTCCCCCTTGGGGAGATACGCAGTATTTT. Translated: CAWSPPWGDTQYF. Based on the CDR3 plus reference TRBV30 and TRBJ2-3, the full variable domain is SQTIHQWPATLVQPVGSPLSLECTVEGTSNPNLYWYRQAAGRGLQLLFYSVGIGQISSEVPQNLSASRPQDRQFILSSKKLLLSDSGFYLCAWSPPWGDTQYFGPGTRLTVL.

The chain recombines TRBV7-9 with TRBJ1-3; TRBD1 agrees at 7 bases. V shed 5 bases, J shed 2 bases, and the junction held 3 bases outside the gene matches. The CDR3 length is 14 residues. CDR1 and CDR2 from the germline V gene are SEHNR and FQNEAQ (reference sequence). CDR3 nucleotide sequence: TGTGCCAGCAGCCCCGGGACAGCTGGAAACACCATATATTTT. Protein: CASSPGTAGNTIYF. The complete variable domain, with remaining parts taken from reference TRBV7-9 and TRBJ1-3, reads DTGVSQNPRHKITKRGQNVTFRCDPISEHNRLYWYRQTLGQGPEFLTYFQNEAQLEKSRLLSDRFSAERPKGSFSTLEIQRTEQGDSAMYLCASSPGTAGNTIYFGEGSWLTVV.

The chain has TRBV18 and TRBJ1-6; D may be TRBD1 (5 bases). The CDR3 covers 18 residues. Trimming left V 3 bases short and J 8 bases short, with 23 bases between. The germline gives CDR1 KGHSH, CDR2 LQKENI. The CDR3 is CASSPLGVGGTGDSPLHF. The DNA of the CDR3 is TGTGCCAGCTCACCCCTCGGGGTGGGGGGGACTGGAGATTCACCCCTCCACTTT.

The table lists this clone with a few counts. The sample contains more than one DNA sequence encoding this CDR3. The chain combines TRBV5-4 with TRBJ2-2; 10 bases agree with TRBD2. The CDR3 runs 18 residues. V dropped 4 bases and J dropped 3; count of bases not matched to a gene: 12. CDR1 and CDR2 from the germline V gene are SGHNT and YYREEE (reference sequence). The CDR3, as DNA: TGTGCCAGCAGCACCGGAGTAGCGGGGGGCTTGCACACCGGGGAGCTGTTTTTT. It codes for CASSTGVAGGLHTGELFF.

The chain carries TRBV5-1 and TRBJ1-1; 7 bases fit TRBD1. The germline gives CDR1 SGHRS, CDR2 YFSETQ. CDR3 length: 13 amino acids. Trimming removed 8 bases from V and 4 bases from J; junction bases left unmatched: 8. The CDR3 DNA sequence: TGCGCCAGTAGCAACAGGGGTAGCACTGAAGCTTTCTTT. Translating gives CASSNRGSTEAFF.

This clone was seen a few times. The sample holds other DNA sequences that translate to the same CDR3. The CDR3 sequence: CASSYSILGARGYTF. In DNA form, the CDR3 reads TGTGCCAGCAGTTACTCGATATTGGGGGCGAGGGGCTACACCTTC. V is TRBV6-5 and J is TRBJ1-2; tentative D call: TRBD1 (6 bases). Germline V gene lookup returns CDR1 MNHEY and CDR2 SVGAGI. The CDR3 totals 15 residues. The V and J ends lost 0 bases and 8 bases respectively, with 16 bases between them.

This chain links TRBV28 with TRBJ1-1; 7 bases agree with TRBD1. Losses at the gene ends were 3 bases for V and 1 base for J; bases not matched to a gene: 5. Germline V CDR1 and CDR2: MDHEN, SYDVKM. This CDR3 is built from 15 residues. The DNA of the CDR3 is TGTGCCAGCAGTTTCCCGGGACAGACGAACACTGAAGCTTTCTTT. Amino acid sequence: CASSFPGQTNTEAFF.